These 17 T cell receptor beta chains were sequenced from one sample in a study of T cell responses to AZD1222 COVID-19 vaccine. The data were produced by immunoSEQ multiplex PCR, yet TCRdb's version contains in-frame clones alone and is incomplete. The table records about 85,000 clones, 75% to 90% of them present only once. The specimen comprised peripheral blood, sampled on day 0 of AZD1222 vaccination. The source of these receptors is an adult in good health.

This sequence joins TRBV6-5 and TRBJ1-1, with D perhaps TRBD1 (6 bases). The CDR3 totals 13 residues. CDR1 MNHEY and CDR2 SVGAGI come from the germline V gene. The V end lost 6 bases, the J end lost 2 bases, and 10 bases lay between the germline ends. The CDR3 DNA sequence: TGTGCCAGCAGCCAGACAGGAAACACTGAAGCTTTCTTT. The encoded protein is CASSQTGNTEAFF.

This clone was seen only once. The chain joins TRBV6-1 to TRBJ1-3; D is undetermined. Germline V gene data show CDR1 as MNHNS and CDR2 as SASEGT. The V end was cut by 2 bases, the J end by 3 bases, with 2 bases between. This CDR3 has 12 residues. Written as DNA, the CDR3 is TGTGCCAGCAGTGAAATTGGAAACACCATATATTTT. Translated: CASSEIGNTIYF.

This clone turned up a few times. The chain recombines TRBV4-1 with TRBJ2-7; 10 bases align to TRBD2. V was clipped by 1 base and J by 2 bases; unmatched bases: 8. The CDR3 is 17 residues long. Germline V gene lookup returns CDR1 MGHRA and CDR2 YSYEKL. The CDR3 DNA follows: TGCGCCAGCAGCCAAGGAATCAGCGGGGGGGCCACCTACGAGCAGTACTTC. Encoded protein: CASSQGISGGATYEQYF.

This sequence joins TRBV24-1 and TRBJ2-1; D ambiguous. CDR3 length equals 17 residues. Germline values: CDR1 KGHDR, CDR2 SFDVKD. V lost 3 bases and J lost 1, with 15 bases in between. The CDR3 reads CATSDRAPRISYNEQFF. The CDR3 nucleotides are TGTGCCACCAGTGATCGGGCCCCAAGAATTTCCTACAATGAGCAGTTCTTC.

The chain has TRBV4-1 and TRBJ1-1; D is possibly TRBD1 (6 bases). V was cut by 0 bases and J by 2 bases, with 10 bases left in between. Germline V gene data show CDR1 as MGHRA and CDR2 as YSYEKL. This CDR3 is 15 amino acids long. The CDR3 loop is CASSQEVGANTEAFF. The CDR3 nucleotides read TGCGCCAGCAGCCAAGAGGTGGGGGCTAACACTGAAGCTTTCTTT.

The J gene is TRBJ1-6, the V gene TRBV29-1; 8 bases align to TRBD1. The V gene's germline CDR1 is SQVTM and CDR2 ANQGSEA. This CDR3 is 14 amino acids long. J gave up 9 bases and V 5 bases, and 9 bases lay outside the gene matches. CDR3 protein: CSVTTDRDGSPLHF. CDR3 coding DNA: TGCAGCGTTACCACGGACAGGGACGGTTCACCCCTCCACTTT.

This chain connects TRBV5-1 to TRBJ1-1, with a weak D call TRBD1 (5 bases). The CDR3 covers 14 residues. V lost 2 bases to trimming and J lost 6 bases, with 14 bases between them. Germline lookup yields CDR1 SGHRS and CDR2 YFSETQ. The CDR3 DNA reads as TGCGCCAGCAGCTTTGAGGGGAGTCGCCCTGAAGCTTTCTTT. Translation gives CASSFEGSRPEAFF.

V and J are TRBV4-2 and TRBJ1-2; 7 nucleotides line up with TRBD1. The CDR3 has 14 amino acids. The V gene's germline CDR1 is LGHNA and CDR2 YNFKEQ. Trimming removed 0 bases from V and 5 bases from J; junction bases left unmatched: 3. The CDR3 sequence: CASSQEETGYGYTF. CDR3 nucleotide sequence: TGTGCCAGCAGCCAAGAGGAGACAGGGTATGGCTACACCTTC.

The chain has TRBV5-6 and TRBJ1-2, with D unresolved. V lost 5 bases and J 6 bases, leaving 14 bases between the germline ends. The CDR3 loop spans 13 amino acids. The germline V gene has CDR1 SGHDT and CDR2 YYEEEE. The CDR3 nucleotides read TGTGCCAGCAGACTCCCCCGGGGAGATGGCTACACCTTC. Translation gives CASRLPRGDGYTF.

This rearrangement joins TRBV27 to TRBJ2-7; no firm D call. Germline lookup yields CDR1 MNHEY and CDR2 SMNVEV (reference sequence). The CDR3 is 15 amino acids. Trimming stripped 0 bases from V and 2 bases from J, with 11 bases between. CDR3 in amino acids: CASSLSSRLAYEQYF. DNA of the CDR3: TGTGCCAGCAGTTTATCGTCGCGGCTGGCCTACGAGCAGTACTTC.

This chain links TRBV18 with TRBJ1-1, with 9 bases fitting TRBD1. V lost 3 bases, J lost 3 bases, and 5 bases stayed unmatched. The CDR3 contains 15 residues. From germline, CDR1 is KGHSH and CDR2 LQKENI. CDR3: CASSPSGDRDTEAFF. CDR3 DNA sequence: TGTGCCAGCTCACCCTCCGGGGACAGGGACACTGAAGCTTTCTTT.

This chain connects TRBV28 to TRBJ2-7; TRBD2 agrees at 9 bases. The CDR3 runs 20 residues. CDR1 and CDR2 (germline): MDHEN, SYDVKM. V was pared by 1 base and J by 3 bases, with 19 bases of the junction left unmatched. CDR3 amino acids: CASSLSGGSGSHFPDYEQYF. CDR3 nucleotides: TGTGCCAGCAGTTTATCGGGGGGTAGCGGGAGTCATTTCCCCGACTACGAGCAGTACTTC.

V gene TRBV28 combines with J gene TRBJ1-1; 7 bases line up with TRBD1. Losses at the gene ends were 6 bases for V and 2 bases for J; bases not matched to a gene: 21. Germline lookup yields CDR1 MDHEN and CDR2 SYDVKM. The CDR3 is 19 residues long. CDR3 nucleotides: TGTGCCAGCAGCCCGTCTGGGAGGGACAGAGTATCTGCCAACACTGAAGCTTTCTTT. This sequence encodes CASSPSGRDRVSANTEAFF.

The chain links TRBV6-1 to TRBJ2-5; possible D gene TRBD1, 6 bases. The germline CDR1 and CDR2 sequences are MNHNS and SASEGT. The CDR3 covers 14 residues. V lost 2 bases and J lost 2, with 9 bases in between. The CDR3 reads CASSEYRVQETQYF. The CDR3, as DNA: TGTGCCAGCAGTGAATACAGGGTACAAGAGACCCAGTACTTC.

This chain connects TRBV27 to TRBJ2-3; TRBD1 matches at 7 bases. The CDR3 extends over 16 amino acids. CDR1 is MNHEY and CDR2 is SMNVEV in the germline V gene (reference sequence). After removal of 2 bases from V and 3 bases from J, the junction contained 8 bases not matched to a gene. The CDR3 loop is CASSLQGELRTDTQYF. The CDR3 coding sequence is TGTGCCAGCAGTTTACAGGGGGAGTTAAGGACAGATACGCAGTATTTT.

The V and J genes are TRBV5-4 and TRBJ2-7, with 7 nucleotides matching TRBD2. Germline CDR1 and CDR2: SGHNT and YYREEE (reference sequence). V shed 1 base and J 3 bases; nucleotides not matched to a gene: 7. This CDR3 is 15 amino acids long. The CDR3 DNA is TGTGCCAGCAGCTTGACTAGCGAGTTATACTACGAGCAGTACTTC. As protein: CASSLTSELYYEQYF.

The chain employs TRBV18 and TRBJ2-2, with unresolved D. Germline CDR1 reads KGHSH; CDR2 reads LQKENI. The germline V and J ends were trimmed by 4 bases and 0 bases, with 6 bases remaining between them. CDR3 size: 14 residues. In DNA, the CDR3 is TGTGCCAGCTCACAGGTGACGAACACCGGGGAGCTGTTTTTT. Its protein is CASSQVTNTGELFF.